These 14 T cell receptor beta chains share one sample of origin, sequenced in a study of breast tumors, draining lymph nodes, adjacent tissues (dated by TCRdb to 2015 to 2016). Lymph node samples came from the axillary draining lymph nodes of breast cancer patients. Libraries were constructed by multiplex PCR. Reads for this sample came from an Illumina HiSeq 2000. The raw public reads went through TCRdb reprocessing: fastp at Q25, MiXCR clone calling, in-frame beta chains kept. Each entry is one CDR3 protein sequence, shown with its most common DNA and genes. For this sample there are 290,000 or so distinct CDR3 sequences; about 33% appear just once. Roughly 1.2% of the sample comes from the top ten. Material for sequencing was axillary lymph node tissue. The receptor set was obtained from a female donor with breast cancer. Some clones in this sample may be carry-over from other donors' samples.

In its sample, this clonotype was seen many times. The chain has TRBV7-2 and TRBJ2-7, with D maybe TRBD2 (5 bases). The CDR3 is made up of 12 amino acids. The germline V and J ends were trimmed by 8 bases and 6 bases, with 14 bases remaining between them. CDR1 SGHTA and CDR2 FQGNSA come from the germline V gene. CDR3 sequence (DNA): TGTGCCAGCGCCGGGTTCGGAGGCGAGCAGTACTTC. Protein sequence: CASAGFGGEQYF.

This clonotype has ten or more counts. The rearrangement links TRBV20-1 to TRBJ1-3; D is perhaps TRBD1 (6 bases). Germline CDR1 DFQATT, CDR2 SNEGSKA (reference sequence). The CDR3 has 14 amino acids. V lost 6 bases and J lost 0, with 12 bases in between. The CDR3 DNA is TGCAGTGCGTCGACAGGCGTCTCTGGAAACACCATATATTTT. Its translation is CSASTGVSGNTIYF.

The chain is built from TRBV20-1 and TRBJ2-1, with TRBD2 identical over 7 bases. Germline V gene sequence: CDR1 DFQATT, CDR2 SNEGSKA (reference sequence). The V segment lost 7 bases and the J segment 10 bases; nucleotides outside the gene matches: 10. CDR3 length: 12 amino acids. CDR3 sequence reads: CSVRSGTDEQFF. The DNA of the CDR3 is TGCAGTGTTCGCAGCGGGACGGACGAGCAGTTCTTC.

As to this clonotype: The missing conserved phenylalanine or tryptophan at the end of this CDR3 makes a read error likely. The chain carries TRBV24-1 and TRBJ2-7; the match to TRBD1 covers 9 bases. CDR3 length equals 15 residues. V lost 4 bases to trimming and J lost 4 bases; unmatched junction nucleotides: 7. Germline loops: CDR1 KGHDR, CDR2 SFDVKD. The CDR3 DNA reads TGTGCCACCAGTGACTCCCGGGACAGGGATTACGAGCAGTACCTC. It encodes CATSDSRDRDYEQYL.

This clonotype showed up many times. The CDR3 protein is CASSLGPTSYEQYF. In DNA, the CDR3 is TGTGCCAGCAGCTTAGGACCCACCTCCTACGAGCAGTACTTC. The chain is built from TRBV7-3 and TRBJ2-7; D ambiguous. V lost 2 bases and J lost 0, with 8 bases in between. The CDR3 spans 14 residues. Germline V lookup: CDR1 SGHTA, CDR2 FQGTGA.

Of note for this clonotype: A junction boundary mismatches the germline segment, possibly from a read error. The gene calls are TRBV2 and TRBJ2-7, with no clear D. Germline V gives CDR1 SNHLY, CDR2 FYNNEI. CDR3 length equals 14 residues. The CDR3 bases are TGTGCCGGCAGACTCAACGTTCTCTCCTACGAGCAGCACTTC. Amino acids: CAGRLNVLSYEQHF.

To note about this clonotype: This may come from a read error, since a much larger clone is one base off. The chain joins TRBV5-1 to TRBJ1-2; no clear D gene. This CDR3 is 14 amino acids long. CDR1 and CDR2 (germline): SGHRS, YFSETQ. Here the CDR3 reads CASSSAASYYGYTF. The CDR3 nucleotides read TGTGCCAGCAGCTCGGCGGCTTCCTATTATGGCTACACCTTC.

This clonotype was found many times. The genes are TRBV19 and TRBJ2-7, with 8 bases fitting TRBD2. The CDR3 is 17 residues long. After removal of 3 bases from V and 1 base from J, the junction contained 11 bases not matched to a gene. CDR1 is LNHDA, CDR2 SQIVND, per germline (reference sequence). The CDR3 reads CASSIYRSGGTSYEQYF. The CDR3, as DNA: TGTGCCAGTAGTATCTACCGTTCGGGAGGGACATCCTACGAGCAGTACTTC.

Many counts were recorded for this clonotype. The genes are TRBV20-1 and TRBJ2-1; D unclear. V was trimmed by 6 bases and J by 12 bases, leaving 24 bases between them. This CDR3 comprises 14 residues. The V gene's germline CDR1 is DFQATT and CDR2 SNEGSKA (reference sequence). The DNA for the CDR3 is TGCAGTGCAACCCGGACGAAGGGTGAGACTCGGCAGTTCTTC. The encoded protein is CSATRTKGETRQFF.

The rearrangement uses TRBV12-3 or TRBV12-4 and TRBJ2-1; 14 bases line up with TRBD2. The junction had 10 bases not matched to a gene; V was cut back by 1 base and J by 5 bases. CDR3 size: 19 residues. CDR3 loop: CASSLGGGLAGVVHNEQFF. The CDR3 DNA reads TGTGCCAGCAGTTTAGGGGGGGGACTAGCGGGAGTTGTCCACAATGAGCAGTTCTTC.

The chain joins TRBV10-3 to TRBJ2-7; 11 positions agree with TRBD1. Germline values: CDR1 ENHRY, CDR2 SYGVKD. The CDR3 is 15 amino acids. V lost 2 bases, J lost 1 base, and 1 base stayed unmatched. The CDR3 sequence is CAISEGTGGSYEQYF. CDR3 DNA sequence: TGTGCCATCAGTGAGGGGACAGGGGGTTCCTACGAGCAGTACTTC.

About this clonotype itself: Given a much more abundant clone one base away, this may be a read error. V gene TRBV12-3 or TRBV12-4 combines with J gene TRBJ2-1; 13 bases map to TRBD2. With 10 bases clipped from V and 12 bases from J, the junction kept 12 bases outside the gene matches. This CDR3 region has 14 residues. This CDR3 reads CAITGLAGVRGQFF. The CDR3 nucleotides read TGTGCCATCACCGGACTAGCGGGAGTCCGTGGGCAGTTCTTC.

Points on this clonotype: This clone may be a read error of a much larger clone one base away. The CDR3 DNA reads TGCGTCAGCAGCTTGACGATCAAGGACACCGGGGAGCTGTTTTTT. Encoded protein: CVSSLTIKDTGELFF. The chain recombines TRBV5-1 with TRBJ2-2; D not resolved. Germline V gives CDR1 SGHRS, CDR2 YFSETQ. The CDR3 runs 15 residues.

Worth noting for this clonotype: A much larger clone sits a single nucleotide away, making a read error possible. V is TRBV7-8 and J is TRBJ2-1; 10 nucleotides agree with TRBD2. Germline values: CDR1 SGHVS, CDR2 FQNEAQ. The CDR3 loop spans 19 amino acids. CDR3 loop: CASSLGRKLAGASYDEQFF. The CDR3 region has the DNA TGTGCCAGCAGCTTAGGTCGGAAGCTAGCGGGAGCGTCCTACGATGAGCAGTTCTTC.